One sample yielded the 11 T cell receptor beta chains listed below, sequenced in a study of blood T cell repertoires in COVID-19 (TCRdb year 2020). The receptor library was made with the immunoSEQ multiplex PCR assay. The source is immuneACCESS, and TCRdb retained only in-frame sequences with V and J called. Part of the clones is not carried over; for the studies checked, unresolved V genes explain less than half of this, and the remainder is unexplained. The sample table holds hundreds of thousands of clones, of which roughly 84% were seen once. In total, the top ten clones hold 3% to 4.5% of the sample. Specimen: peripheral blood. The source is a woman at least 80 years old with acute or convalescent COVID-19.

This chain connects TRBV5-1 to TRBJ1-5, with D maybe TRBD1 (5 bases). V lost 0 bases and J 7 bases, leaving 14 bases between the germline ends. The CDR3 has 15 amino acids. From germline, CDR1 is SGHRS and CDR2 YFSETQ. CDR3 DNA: TGCGCCAGCAGCTTGGTGCCAGGGATCGGCCAGCCCCAGCATTTT. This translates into CASSLVPGIGQPQHF.

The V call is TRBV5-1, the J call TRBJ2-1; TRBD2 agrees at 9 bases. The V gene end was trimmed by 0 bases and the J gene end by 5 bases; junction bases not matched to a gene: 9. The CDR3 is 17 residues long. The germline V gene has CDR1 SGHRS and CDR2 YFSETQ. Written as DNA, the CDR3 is TGCGCCAGCAGCTTGGGGCTCGGCGGGGGGGCAAACAATGAGCAGTTCTTC. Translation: CASSLGLGGGANNEQFF.

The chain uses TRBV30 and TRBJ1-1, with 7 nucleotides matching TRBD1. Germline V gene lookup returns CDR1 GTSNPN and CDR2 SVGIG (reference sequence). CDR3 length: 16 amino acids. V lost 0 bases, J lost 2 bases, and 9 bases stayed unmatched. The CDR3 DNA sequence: TGTGCCTGGAGTGTTCCCGCCAGGGGGTATAACACTGAAGCTTTCTTT. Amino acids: CAWSVPARGYNTEAFF.

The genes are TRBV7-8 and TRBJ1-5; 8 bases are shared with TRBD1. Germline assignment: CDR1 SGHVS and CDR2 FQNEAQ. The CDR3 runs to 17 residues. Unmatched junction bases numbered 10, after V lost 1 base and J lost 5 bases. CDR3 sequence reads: CASSLVPDRGSHQPQHF. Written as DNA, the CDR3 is TGTGCCAGCAGCTTAGTTCCCGACAGGGGATCCCATCAGCCCCAGCATTTT. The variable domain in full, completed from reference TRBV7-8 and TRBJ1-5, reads GAGVSQSPRYKVAKRGQDVALRCDPISGHVSLFWYQQALGQGPEFLTYFQNEAQLDKSGLPSDRFFAERPEGSVSTLKIQRTQQEDSAVYLCASSLVPDRGSHQPQHFGDGTRLSIL.

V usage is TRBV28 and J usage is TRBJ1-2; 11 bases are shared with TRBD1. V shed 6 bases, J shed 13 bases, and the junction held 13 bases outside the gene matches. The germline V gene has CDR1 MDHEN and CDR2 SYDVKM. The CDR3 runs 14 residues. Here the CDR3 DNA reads TGTGCCAGCAGACCCCCGGACAGGGGGCCAGTATCCACCTTC. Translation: CASRPPDRGPVSTF.

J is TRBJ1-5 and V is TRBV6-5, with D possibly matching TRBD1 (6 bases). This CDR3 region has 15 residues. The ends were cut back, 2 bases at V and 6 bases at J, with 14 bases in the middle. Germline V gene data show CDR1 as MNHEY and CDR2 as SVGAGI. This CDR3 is CASSYQNRDRQPQHF. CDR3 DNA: TGTGCCAGCAGTTACCAGAACAGGGATCGTCAGCCCCAGCATTTT.

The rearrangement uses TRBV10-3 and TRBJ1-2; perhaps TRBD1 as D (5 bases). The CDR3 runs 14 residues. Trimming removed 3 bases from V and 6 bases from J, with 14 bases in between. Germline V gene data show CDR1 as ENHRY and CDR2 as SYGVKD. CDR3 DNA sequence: TGTGCCATCAGTGAACCCAGGGTACGGGATGGCTACACCTTC. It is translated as CAISEPRVRDGYTF.

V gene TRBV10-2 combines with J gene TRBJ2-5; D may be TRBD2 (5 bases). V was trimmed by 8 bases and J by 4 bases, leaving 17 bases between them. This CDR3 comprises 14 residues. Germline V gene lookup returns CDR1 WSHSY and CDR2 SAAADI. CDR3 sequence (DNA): TGCGCCAGCTCGTCCAGCGGAACCGGAGAGACCCAGTACTTC. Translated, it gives CASSSSGTGETQYF.

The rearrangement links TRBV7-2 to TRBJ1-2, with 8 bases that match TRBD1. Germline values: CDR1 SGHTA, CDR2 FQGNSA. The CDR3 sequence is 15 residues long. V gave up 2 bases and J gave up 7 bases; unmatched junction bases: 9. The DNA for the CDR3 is TGTGCCAGCAGCTTACCAGGACAGGGAAGAGGTGGCTACACCTTC. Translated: CASSLPGQGRGGYTF.

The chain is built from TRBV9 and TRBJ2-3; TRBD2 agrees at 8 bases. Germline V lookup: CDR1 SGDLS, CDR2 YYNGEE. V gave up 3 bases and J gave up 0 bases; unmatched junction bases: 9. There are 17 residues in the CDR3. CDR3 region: CASSALTAGGSTDTQYF. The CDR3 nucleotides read TGTGCCAGCAGCGCCCTGACGGCGGGGGGCAGCACAGATACGCAGTATTTT.

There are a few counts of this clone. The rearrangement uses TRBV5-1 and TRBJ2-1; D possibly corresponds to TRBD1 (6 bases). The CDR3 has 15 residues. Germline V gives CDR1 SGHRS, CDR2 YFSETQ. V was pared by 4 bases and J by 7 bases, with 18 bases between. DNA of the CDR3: TGCGCCAGCAGCCTTACAGGGAGTAGGGGTAATGAGCAGTTCTTC. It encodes CASSLTGSRGNEQFF. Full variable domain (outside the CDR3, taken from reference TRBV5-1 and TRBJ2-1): KAGVTQTPRYLIKTRGQQVTLSCSPISGHRSVSWYQQTPGQGLQFLFEYFSETQRNKGNFPGRFSGRQFSNSRSEMNVSTLELGDSALYLCASSLTGSRGNEQFFGPGTRLTVL.